This T cell receptor beta chain was recovered during a study of T cell responses to AZD1222 COVID-19 vaccine. The data were produced by immunoSEQ multiplex PCR, yet TCRdb's version contains in-frame clones alone and is incomplete. The data contain some 110,000 clones, approximately 89% of them singletons. CDR3 length: 15 amino acids. V lost 0 bases to trimming and J lost 8 bases, with 13 bases between them. Germline V gene data show CDR1 as KGHDR and CDR2 as SFDVKD. The clonotype comes from an adult who received the AZD1222 COVID-19 vaccine. The gene calls are TRBV24-1 and TRBJ2-1; TRBD1 or TRBD2 may be the D gene (5 bases each). Sample: peripheral blood, taken 28 days after the second AZD1222 dose. The CDR3 loop is CATSDLGTELDEQFF. In DNA form, the CDR3 reads TGTGCCACCAGTGATTTGGGGACGGAGTTAGATGAGCAGTTCTTC.